This record covers a single T cell receptor (beta chain). These data originate in a study of blood T cell repertoires in COVID-19. As originally analysed: Estimation of nucleated cell counts was performed using reference gene primer amplification. The repertoire was sequenced with immunoSEQ multiplex PCR; TCRdb's copy has only in-frame clones and lacks some. Clonal size and the V and J genes are those of that table, whereas D and trimming came from the DNA. The repertoire has about 130,000 clones, approximately 82% of them found once; the top ten carry about 9.5%. This receptor was obtained from a man aged 40-49 years with active or convalescent COVID-19. Input material: peripheral blood.

CDR3 sequence (DNA): TGTGCCAGCAGCAAGGGACTAGCGGGGGGCGGGACCCAGTACTTC. Translating it yields CASSKGLAGGGTQYF. The rearrangement uses TRBV7-3 and TRBJ2-5; 15 bases agree with TRBD2. The CDR3 covers 15 residues. Per germline, CDR1 SGHTA and CDR2 FQGTGA. Trimming removed 5 bases from V and 7 bases from J; junction bases left unmatched: 5.